The clone carrying this T cell receptor (beta chain) was counted a few times. Germline lookup yields CDR1 ENHRY and CDR2 SYGVKD. Trimming stripped 3 bases from V and 17 bases from J, with 13 bases between. This CDR3 is built from 11 residues. This sample is drawn from a study of response to subunit inactivated influenza vaccine. TCRdb processed the RT-PCR reads anew with MiXCR; each CDR3 protein has one entry. The repertoire holds about 700,000 distinct CDR3 sequences, with 15% to 18% as singletons. This sequence originates from a man between 45 and 60 years old who received an inactivated influenza vaccine. The chain is built from TRBV10-3 and TRBJ1-4, with D possibly being TRBD1 (5 bases). The material sequenced was PBMCs from blood, taken 11 to 12 days after vaccination. CDR3 DNA sequence: TGTGCCATCAGTGATGGGGGTAATCGTTTTTTT. It yields the protein CAISDGGNRFF.